This TCR beta chain originates from a study of identical twins. Findings and limits, study-wide: The abundant beta clonotypes from cord blood had fewer insertions, and memory repertoires had none of this.

A few counts support this clonotype. Its specificity is unknown. TCRdb passed the 5' RACE reads through MiXCR, listing each CDR3 protein once. Found here are hundreds of thousands of distinct CDR3 sequences, about 20% of them singletons; the top ten hold 13%. Per germline, CDR1 SQVTM and CDR2 ANQGSEA. V shed 3 bases and J shed 0 bases, with 4 bases lying between them. The CDR3 is made up of 12 amino acids. These data were also filed under a second study, of T cells expressing NK-cell markers. This second report adds: Each TCR beta repertoire originated in sorted T cells that were CD3+CD56+NKG2C+, CD3+CD56+NKG2C- or CD3+CD56-NKG2C+. Just one sequenced donor of eight was HCMV-seronegative, while seven were seropositive. The sorts in several experiments were restricted to alpha-beta TCR T cells by an anti-gamma-delta TCR antibody.

The clonotype originates from a woman between 18 and 29 years old in good health. The sequencing input was PBMCs. The chain combines TRBV29-1 with TRBJ2-3; no reliable D call. As DNA, the CDR3 is TGCAGCGTTGATCCCAGCACAGATACGCAGTATTTT. As protein: CSVDPSTDTQYF.